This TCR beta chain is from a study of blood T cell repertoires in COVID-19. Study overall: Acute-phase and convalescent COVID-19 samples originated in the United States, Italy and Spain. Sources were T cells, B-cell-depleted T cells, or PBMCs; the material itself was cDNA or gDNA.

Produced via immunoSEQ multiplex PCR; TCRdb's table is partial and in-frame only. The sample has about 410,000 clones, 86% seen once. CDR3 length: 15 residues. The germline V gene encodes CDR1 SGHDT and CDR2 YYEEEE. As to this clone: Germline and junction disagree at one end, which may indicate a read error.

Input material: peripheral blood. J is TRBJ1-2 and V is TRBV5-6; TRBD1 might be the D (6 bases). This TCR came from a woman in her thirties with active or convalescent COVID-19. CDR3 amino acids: CASSLGQPGGIYLSF. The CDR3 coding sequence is TGTGCCAGCAGCCTAGGACAGCCTGGGGGTATCTACCTGAGCTTC.